Below, 10 T cell receptor beta chains from the same sample are listed, as sequenced in a study of high-grade serous ovarian cancer treatment subgroups. TCRdb's copy holds only in-frame clones and misses some; the assay was immunoSEQ multiplex PCR. Of 2,500 to 3,500 clones listed, roughly 70% are singletons. Tumor samples were taken before definitive surgery or chemotherapy. The sequencing input was tumor tissue. The receptors come from a human donor with high-grade serous ovarian cancer.

V gene TRBV5-1 combines with J gene TRBJ2-7; D gene uncertain. Trimming left V 0 bases short and J 6 bases short, with 4 bases between. Germline V gene data show CDR1 as SGHRS and CDR2 as YFSETQ. CDR3 size: 11 residues. The CDR3 coding sequence is TGCGCCAGCAGCTTGGGAGGCGAGCAGTACTTC. This encodes CASSLGGEQYF.

The rearrangement uses TRBV14 and TRBJ2-5, with 8 bases fitting TRBD1. With the DNA end fitting TRBJ2-7 better, the J assignment may be wrong. The CDR3 loop spans 15 amino acids. Germline CDR1 SGHDN, CDR2 FVKESK. Here the CDR3 DNA reads TGTGCCAGCAGCCAAGCCGGGACAGGATCCTACGAGCAGTACTTC. This translates into CASSQAGTGSYEQYF.

The chain couples TRBV28 to TRBJ2-2; D not resolved. Germline lookup yields CDR1 MDHEN and CDR2 SYDVKM. CDR3 length equals 14 residues. V lost 7 bases, J lost 1 base, and 10 bases lay in between. CDR3 loop: CASILGWNTGELFF. CDR3 coding DNA: TGTGCCAGCATCCTGGGGTGGAACACCGGGGAGCTGTTTTTT. Supplemented by reference TRBV28 and TRBJ2-2, the full variable domain reads DVKVTQSSRYLVKRTGEKVFLECVQDMDHENMFWYRQDPGLGLRLIYFSYDVKMKEKGDIPEGYSVSREKKERFSLILESASTNQTSMYLCASILGWNTGELFFGEGSRLTVL.

This clone appeared a single time. The chain uses TRBV30 and TRBJ1-3; the D is unclear. Germline CDR1 is GTSNPN and CDR2 is SVGIG (reference sequence). Trimming shortened V by 5 bases and J by 3 bases, and 8 bases separated the two germline ends. CDR3 length equals 12 residues. The CDR3 region has the DNA TGTGCCTGGTCCAAGGGTGGAAACACCATATATTTT. Translation: CAWSKGGNTIYF.

This clone was seen just once. This chain connects TRBV5-6 to TRBJ2-3; 8 bases match TRBD2. CDR1 and CDR2 from the germline V gene are SGHDT and YYEEEE. The ends lost 4 bases at V and 11 bases at J; junction bases unmatched: 6. The CDR3 sequence is 12 residues long. CDR3 nucleotides: TGTGCCAGCAGCGACCTCCGGGGGGGGCAGTATTTT. This sequence encodes CASSDLRGGQYF.

This chain uses TRBV19 with TRBJ2-7; either TRBD1 or TRBD2 may supply D (7 bases each). CDR3 length equals 15 residues. V was trimmed by 3 bases and J by 4 bases, leaving 16 bases between them. Germline CDR1 LNHDA, CDR2 SQIVND (reference sequence). The CDR3 bases are TGTGCCAGTAGTATGAGCGGGGACAGATCATACGAGCAGTACTTC. As protein: CASSMSGDRSYEQYF.

This chain links TRBV5-4 with TRBJ2-7; TRBD2 might be the D (6 bases). Germline V CDR1 and CDR2: SGHNT, YYREEE (reference sequence). The V end was cut by 4 bases, the J end by 4 bases, with 18 bases between. The CDR3 loop spans 15 amino acids. DNA for the CDR3: TGTGCCAGCAGCAACCTCGGGAGTTGGGGATACGAGCAGTACTTC. Translation: CASSNLGSWGYEQYF.

The gene calls are TRBV28 and TRBJ2-7; tentative D call: TRBD2 (5 bases). The CDR3 sequence is 15 residues long. The V gene lost 6 bases and the J gene lost 4 bases, with 19 bases spanning the gap. CDR1 is MDHEN and CDR2 is SYDVKM in the germline V gene. CDR3 DNA sequence: TGTGCCAGCAGCTACTCAGAGCGAGAGGGATACGAGCAGTACTTC. This encodes CASSYSEREGYEQYF.

This clone was found a few times. This sequence joins TRBV6-1 and TRBJ2-6; no reliable D call. CDR3 length equals 15 residues. Germline V gene lookup returns CDR1 MNHNS and CDR2 SASEGT. V was cut by 6 bases and J by 1 base, with 10 bases left in between. CDR3 bases: TGTGCCAGCAGAAAGACGGTGTCTGGGGCCAACGTCCTGACTTTC. Protein sequence: CASRKTVSGANVLTF.

Concerning this clone: At one boundary the junction diverges from the germline segment, which might be a read error. This sample includes further DNA sequences coding for the same CDR3. The genes are TRBV7-3 and TRBJ2-1, with TRBD1 matching 9 bases. CDR3 length: 16 amino acids. Germline CDR1 reads SGHTA; CDR2 reads FQGTGA. Here the CDR3 DNA reads TGTGCCAGCAGCTTAAGGACAGGGGTATCCTATAATGAGCAGTTCTTC. Its translation: CASSLRTGVSYNEQFF.